These 21 T cell receptor beta chains originate from one sample sequenced in a study of blood T cell repertoires in COVID-19. Libraries were prepared by immunoSEQ multiplex PCR; TCRdb keeps only in-frame clonotypes and omits some of them. Of about 190,000 clones detected, about 88% appear once; the ten largest clones hold approximately 25%. The sample was PBMCs or T cells enriched from blood (not recorded which). Receptors were obtained from a woman aged 40 to 49 in a cohort exposed to, infected with or recovered from COVID-19 (not recorded which).

The chain uses TRBV7-9 and TRBJ2-4, with 11 bases identical to TRBD2. The ends lost 5 bases at V and 0 bases at J; junction bases unmatched: 3. The CDR3 loop spans 16 amino acids. Per the germline V gene, CDR1 is SEHNR and CDR2 is FQNEAQ (reference sequence). In DNA, the CDR3 is TGTGCCAGCAGCCACACTAGCGGGGGAGCCAAAAACATTCAGTACTTC. Residues: CASSHTSGGAKNIQYF.

V gene TRBV19 combines with J gene TRBJ1-1, with 9 bases identical to TRBD1. Trimming at V came to 5 bases and at J to 5 bases, leaving 9 bases not matched to a gene. The germline gives CDR1 LNHDA, CDR2 SQIVND (reference sequence). CDR3 length: 15 residues. The CDR3 reads CASSWSGQGETEAFF. CDR3 sequence (DNA): TGTGCCAGTAGTTGGTCGGGACAGGGTGAGACTGAAGCTTTCTTT.

This chain joins TRBV11-2 and TRBJ1-2, with 7 positions matching TRBD1. This CDR3 region has 15 residues. Germline CDR1 and CDR2: SGHAT and FQNNGV. With V trimmed by 2 bases and J by 6 bases, 9 bases remained unmatched. The CDR3 region is CASSLTLQGMDGYTF. CDR3 DNA: TGTGCCAGCAGCTTAACCCTACAGGGGATGGATGGCTACACCTTC. Variable domain in full (rest from reference TRBV11-2 and TRBJ1-2): EAGVAQSPRYKIIEKRQSVAFWCNPISGHATLYWYQQILGQGPKLLIQFQNNGVVDDSQLPKDRFSAERLKGVDSTLKIQPAKLEDSAVYLCASSLTLQGMDGYTFGSGTRLTVV.

The V gene is TRBV11-2, the J gene TRBJ2-6, with no clear D. Germline V lookup: CDR1 SGHAT, CDR2 FQNNGV. V dropped 4 bases and J dropped 4 bases, with 17 bases sitting between them. The length of the CDR3 is 17 residues. CDR3 loop: CASSSPNLVAGANVLTF. DNA for the CDR3: TGTGCCAGCAGCTCCCCAAATTTAGTCGCCGGGGCCAACGTCCTGACTTTC.

A single count supports this clone. The CDR3 DNA follows: TGCGCCAGCAGCTTGATCGGACAGGGGAGCACTGAAGCTTTCTTT. It encodes CASSLIGQGSTEAFF. The chain joins TRBV5-1 to TRBJ1-1, with 9 bases that match TRBD1. Germline CDR1 and CDR2: SGHRS and YFSETQ. V gave up 1 base and J gave up 4 bases; unmatched junction bases: 5. This CDR3 is 15 amino acids long.

The genes are TRBV28 and TRBJ1-6, with D possibly matching TRBD1 (6 bases). The germline V gene has CDR1 MDHEN and CDR2 SYDVKM. The V gene lost 3 bases and the J gene lost 4 bases, with 13 bases spanning the gap. This CDR3 has 16 residues. The CDR3 is CASSFPGTRYNSPLHF. CDR3 DNA: TGTGCCAGCAGTTTCCCCGGGACAAGATATAATTCACCCCTCCACTTT.

V gene TRBV5-1 combines with J gene TRBJ1-1; D is perhaps TRBD1 (6 bases). This CDR3 region has 14 residues. Per the germline V gene, CDR1 is SGHRS and CDR2 is YFSETQ. Trimming pared 0 bases from V and 2 bases from J, leaving 8 bases between. In nucleotides, the CDR3 is TGCGCCAGCAGCTTGGCCAGGGGAAACACTGAAGCTTTCTTT. Protein sequence: CASSLARGNTEAFF.

The chain couples TRBV11-2 to TRBJ1-1; D remains unclear. The CDR3 covers 13 residues. Between the trimmed V and J ends, which lost 5 bases and 5 bases, there was a span of 12 bases. Germline V gene lookup returns CDR1 SGHAT and CDR2 FQNNGV. The CDR3 region is CASSDLRVTEAFF. The DNA of the CDR3 is TGTGCCAGCAGCGATCTACGTGTTACTGAAGCTTTCTTT.

J is TRBJ2-2 and V is TRBV27; no clear D gene. Germline CDR1 and CDR2: MNHEY and SMNVEV (reference sequence). The CDR3 covers 12 residues. Trimming cost V 2 bases and J 7 bases, with 5 bases left between them. In DNA, the CDR3 is TGTGCCAGCAGTTTAGTCCACGGGGAGCTGTTTTTT. It codes for CASSLVHGELFF.

The rearrangement uses TRBV11-3 and TRBJ2-5; a weak D match, TRBD1 (6 bases). Deletions cut 0 bases from V and 5 bases from J, with 22 bases between. The CDR3 is 18 residues long. Germline loops: CDR1 SGHNT, CDR2 YENEEA. CDR3 sequence: CASSLDQAGTQGRETQYF. The DNA for the CDR3 is TGTGCCAGCAGCTTAGATCAGGCTGGGACACAGGGCAGGGAGACCCAGTACTTC.

The chain links TRBV6-2 or TRBV6-3 to TRBJ2-7; possibly TRBD2 for D (5 bases). V lost 7 bases, J lost 2 bases, and 18 bases lay in between. CDR3 length: 15 amino acids. The V gene's germline CDR1 is MNHEY and CDR2 SVGEGT. CDR3 in DNA: TGTGCCAGCACTTATATTTCGGGATCCCCCTACGAGCAGTACTTC. This translates into CASTYISGSPYEQYF.

The chain has TRBV10-3 and TRBJ2-2; the D is unclear. CDR1 ENHRY and CDR2 SYGVKD come from the germline V gene. Trimming took 4 bases from V and 0 from J, leaving 6 bases between them. This CDR3 comprises 14 residues. The CDR3 DNA is TGTGCCATCAGTGTACAGACGAACACCGGGGAGCTGTTTTTT. Translated, it gives CAISVQTNTGELFF.

CDR3 loop: CAWTDFARGNTIYF. CDR3 coding DNA: TGTGCCTGGACCGACTTCGCCCGTGGGAACACCATATATTTT. The chain recombines TRBV30 with TRBJ1-3; D is ambiguous. Germline V gene lookup returns CDR1 GTSNPN and CDR2 SVGIG (reference sequence). This CDR3 region has 14 residues. V shed 4 bases and J shed 7 bases, with 17 bases lying between them.

This sequence joins TRBV3-1 (or the pseudogene TRBV3-2) and TRBJ2-5; 9 bases align to TRBD2. The germline V gene has CDR1 LGHDT and CDR2 YNNKEL (reference sequence). After removal of 0 bases from V and 2 bases from J, the junction contained 4 bases not matched to a gene. The CDR3 sequence is 16 residues long. The CDR3 loop is CASSQDWRGGQETQYF. For the CDR3, the DNA is TGTGCCAGCAGCCAAGATTGGCGGGGGGGGCAAGAGACCCAGTACTTC.

V gene TRBV7-9 combines with J gene TRBJ1-4; 9 bases are shared with TRBD1. CDR1 and CDR2 (germline): SEHNR, FQNEAQ (reference sequence). This CDR3 contains 14 residues. Trimming removed 5 bases from V and 6 bases from J; junction bases left unmatched: 4. The CDR3 protein is CASSRDRGDEKLFF. The CDR3 DNA is TGTGCCAGCAGCCGAGACAGGGGGGATGAAAAACTGTTTTTT. The full variable domain, its missing parts supplied by reference TRBV7-9 and TRBJ1-4, is DTGVSQNPRHKITKRGQNVTFRCDPISEHNRLYWYRQTLGQGPEFLTYFQNEAQLEKSRLLSDRFSAERPKGSFSTLEIQRTEQGDSAMYLCASSRDRGDEKLFFGSGTQLSVL.

This chain connects TRBV28 to TRBJ2-1, with 11 bases aligning to TRBD2. The length of the CDR3 is 14 residues. CDR1 is MDHEN, CDR2 SYDVKM, per germline. V was clipped by 2 bases and J by 15 bases; unmatched bases: 9. For the CDR3, the DNA is TGTGCCAGCAGTTTAACTAGCGGGGGCGCCAGTGTGTTCTTC. This codes for CASSLTSGGASVFF. The whole variable domain, remainder taken from reference TRBV28 and TRBJ2-1, is DVKVTQSSRYLVKRTGEKVFLECVQDMDHENMFWYRQDPGLGLRLIYFSYDVKMKEKGDIPEGYSVSREKKERFSLILESASTNQTSMYLCASSLTSGGASVFFGPGTRLTVL.

This clone was seen more than once but under ten times. The genes are TRBV19 and TRBJ1-5; tentatively, D is TRBD1 (5 bases). CDR3 length: 15 residues. Trimming shortened V by 3 bases and J by 6 bases, and 15 bases separated the two germline ends. CDR1 and CDR2 (germline): LNHDA, SQIVND (reference sequence). CDR3 bases: TGTGCCAGTAGTATTCTTGGGGGGGAGTCTCAGCCCCAGCATTTT. Its translation is CASSILGGESQPQHF.

There are a few counts of this clone. V and J are TRBV27 and TRBJ2-2; 9 bases map to TRBD1. CDR3 length: 17 residues. V dropped 0 bases and J dropped 8; count of bases not matched to a gene: 10. Per the germline V gene, CDR1 is MNHEY and CDR2 is SMNVEV (reference sequence). CDR3 in amino acids: CASSLSWGTGSTGELFF. As DNA, the CDR3 is TGTGCCAGCAGTTTATCGTGGGGGACAGGGAGTACTGGGGAGCTGTTTTTT.

The chain employs TRBV4-2 and TRBJ1-1, with TRBD1 matching 7 bases. The CDR3 contains 15 residues. V lost 0 bases, J lost 6 bases, and 7 bases stayed unmatched. Germline CDR1 is LGHNA and CDR2 is YNFKEQ. The CDR3 nucleotides read TGTGCCAGCAGCCAAGATATAGGGGGCGTAGCTGAAGCTTTCTTT. Translating it yields CASSQDIGGVAEAFF.

J is TRBJ2-2 and V is TRBV4-3, with TRBD2 as a possible D gene (6 bases). Trimming cost V 0 bases and J 7 bases, with 12 bases left between them. The CDR3 sequence is 15 residues long. Germline values: CDR1 LGHNA, CDR2 YSLEER. This CDR3 is CASSQEVTRDGELFF. The CDR3 DNA is TGCGCCAGCAGCCAAGAGGTGACTAGGGACGGGGAGCTGTTTTTT.

The chain combines TRBV19 with TRBJ2-4; 7 nucleotides line up with TRBD1. The CDR3 spans 14 residues. The germline V gene encodes CDR1 LNHDA and CDR2 SQIVND (reference sequence). V shed 0 bases, J shed 7 bases, and the junction held 3 bases outside the gene matches. In DNA form, the CDR3 reads TGTGCCAGTAGTATAGAACAGGGGAAGAACATTCAGTACTTC. Its translation: CASSIEQGKNIQYF.